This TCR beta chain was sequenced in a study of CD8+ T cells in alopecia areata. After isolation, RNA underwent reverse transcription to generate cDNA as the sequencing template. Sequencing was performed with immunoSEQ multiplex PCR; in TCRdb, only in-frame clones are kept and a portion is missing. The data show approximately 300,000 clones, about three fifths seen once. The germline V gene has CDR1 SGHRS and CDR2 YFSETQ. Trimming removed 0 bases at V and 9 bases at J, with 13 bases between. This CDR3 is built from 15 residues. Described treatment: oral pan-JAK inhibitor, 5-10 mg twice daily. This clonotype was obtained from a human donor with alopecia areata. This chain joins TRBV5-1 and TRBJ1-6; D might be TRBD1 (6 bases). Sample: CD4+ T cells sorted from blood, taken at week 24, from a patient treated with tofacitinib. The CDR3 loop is CASSLEGGNGSPLHF. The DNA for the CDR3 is TGCGCCAGCAGCTTGGAGGGGGGTAACGGTTCACCCCTCCACTTT.